This TCR beta chain was recorded in a study of cytomegalovirus exposure and HLA in healthy donors. The study ran its PCR with 60 Vbeta and 13 Jbeta primers. Measured with immunoSEQ multiplex PCR; TCRdb has only the in-frame clones, and not every one. The table has under 150,000 clones, approximately 82% seen once. CDR3 length: 14 amino acids. Germline V CDR1 and CDR2: SNHLY, FYNNEI. Trimming took 9 bases from V and 2 from J, leaving 13 bases between them. V gene TRBV2 combines with J gene TRBJ2-2; D perhaps matches TRBD1 (6 bases). The specimen sequenced was PBMCs. This clonotype was sampled from a middle-aged man in good health and CMV-seronegative. Here the CDR3 reads CARTGTYNTGELFF. The CDR3 region has the DNA TGTGCCAGAACCGGGACATATAACACCGGGGAGCTGTTTTTT.